This T cell receptor beta chain was identified during a study of CD8 T cells in ankylosing spondylitis. Study conclusions and caveats: Earlier studies detected some motif variants in reactive arthritis synovial fluid and blood. Reportedly, matched ankylosing spondylitis synovial fluid was significantly enriched for disease-linked clones.

V gave up 6 bases and J gave up 0 bases, with 15 bases separating them. This CDR3 is 16 amino acids long. On this clonotype itself: Its antigen remains unknown.

TCRdb re-called the 5' RACE reads through MiXCR, storing one row per CDR3 protein. This sample has 35,000 to 40,000 distinct CDR3 sequences, with approximately 15% found just once. V and J are TRBV12-3 or TRBV12-4 and TRBJ1-3, with no clear D. The receptor comes from a male donor with ankylosing spondylitis or in good health (not recorded which). Sequencing was done on a sample of blood. The CDR3 region is CASRTPAEHSGNTIYF. CDR3 nucleotides: TGTGCCAGCAGAACCCCAGCGGAGCACTCTGGAAACACCATATATTTT.